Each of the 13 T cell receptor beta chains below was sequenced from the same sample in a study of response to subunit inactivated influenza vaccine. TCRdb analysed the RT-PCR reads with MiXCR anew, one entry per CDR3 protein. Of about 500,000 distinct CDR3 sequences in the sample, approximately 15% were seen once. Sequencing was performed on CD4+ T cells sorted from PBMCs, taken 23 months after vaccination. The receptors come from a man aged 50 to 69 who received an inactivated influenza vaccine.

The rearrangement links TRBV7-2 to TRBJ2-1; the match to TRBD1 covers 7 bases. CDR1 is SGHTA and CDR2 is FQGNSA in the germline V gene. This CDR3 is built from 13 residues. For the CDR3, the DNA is TGTGCATGCAGCTTAGACAGGGTGGATGAGCAGTTCTTC. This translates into CACSLDRVDEQFF.

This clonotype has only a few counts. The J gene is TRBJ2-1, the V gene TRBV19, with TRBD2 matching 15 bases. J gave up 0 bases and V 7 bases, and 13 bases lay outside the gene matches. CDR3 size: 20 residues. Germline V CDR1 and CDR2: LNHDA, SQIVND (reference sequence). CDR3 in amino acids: CASTPSMGLAGGSSYNEQFF. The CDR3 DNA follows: TGTGCCAGTACCCCGAGCATGGGACTAGCGGGAGGATCCTCCTACAATGAGCAGTTCTTC.

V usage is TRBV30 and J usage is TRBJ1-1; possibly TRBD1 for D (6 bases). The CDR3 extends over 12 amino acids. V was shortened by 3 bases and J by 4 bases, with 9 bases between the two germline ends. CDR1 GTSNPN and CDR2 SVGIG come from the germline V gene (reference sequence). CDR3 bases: TGTGCCTGGAGAAGGGGGGTCACTGAAGCTTTCTTT. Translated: CAWRRGVTEAFF.

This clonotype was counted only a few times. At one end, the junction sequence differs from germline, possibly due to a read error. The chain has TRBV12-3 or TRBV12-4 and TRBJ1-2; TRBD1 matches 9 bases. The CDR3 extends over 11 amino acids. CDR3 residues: CASRSTGGRVF. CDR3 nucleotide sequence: TGTGCCAGCAGGTCGACAGGGGGGCGCGTGTTC.

The CDR3 bases are TGTGCCAGCAGTTTAGGATACAATCAGCCCCAGCATTTT. This sequence encodes CASSLGYNQPQHF. The gene calls are TRBV12-3 or TRBV12-4 and TRBJ1-5; the D is unclear. The V and J ends lost 1 base and 3 bases respectively, with 4 bases between them. This CDR3 spans 13 amino acids.

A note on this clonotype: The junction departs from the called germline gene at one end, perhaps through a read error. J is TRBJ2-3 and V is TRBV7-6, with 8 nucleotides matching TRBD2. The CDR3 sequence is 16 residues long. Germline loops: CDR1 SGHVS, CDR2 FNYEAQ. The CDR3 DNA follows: TGTGCCAGCAGCCCCGGAGGGGGACTAGTGTCAGATACCCAGTATTTT. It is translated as CASSPGGGLVSDTQYF. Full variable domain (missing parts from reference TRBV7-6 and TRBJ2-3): GAGVSQSPRYKVTKRGQDVALRCDPISGHVSLYWYRQALGQGPEFLTYFNYEAQQDKSGLPNDRFSAERPEGSISTLTIQRTEQRDSAMYRCASSPGGGLVSDTQYFGPGTRLTVL.

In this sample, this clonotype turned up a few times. The CDR3 here is CASSGTGGRMNMNTEAFF. CDR3 coding DNA: TGTGCCAGCTCCGGGACAGGGGGAAGGATGAACATGAACACTGAAGCTTTCTTT. The chain joins TRBV6-1 to TRBJ1-1; 11 bases fit TRBD1. Per germline, CDR1 MNHNS and CDR2 SASEGT. The CDR3 runs 18 residues. The V gene end was trimmed by 8 bases and the J gene end by 0 bases; junction bases not matched to a gene: 14.

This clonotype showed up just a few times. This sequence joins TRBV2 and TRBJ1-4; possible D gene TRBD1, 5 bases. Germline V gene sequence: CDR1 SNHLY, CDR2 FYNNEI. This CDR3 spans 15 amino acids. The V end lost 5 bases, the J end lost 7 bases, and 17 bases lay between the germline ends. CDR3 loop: CASSPPGGGGEKLFF. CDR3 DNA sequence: TGTGCCAGCAGTCCCCCAGGTGGGGGAGGTGAAAAACTGTTTTTT.

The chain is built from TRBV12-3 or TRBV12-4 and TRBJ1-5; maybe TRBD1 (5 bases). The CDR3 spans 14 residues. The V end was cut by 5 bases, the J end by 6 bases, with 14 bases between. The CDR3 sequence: CASSRGAGSQPQHF. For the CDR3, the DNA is TGTGCCAGCAGTCGTGGGGCAGGGAGTCAGCCCCAGCATTTT.

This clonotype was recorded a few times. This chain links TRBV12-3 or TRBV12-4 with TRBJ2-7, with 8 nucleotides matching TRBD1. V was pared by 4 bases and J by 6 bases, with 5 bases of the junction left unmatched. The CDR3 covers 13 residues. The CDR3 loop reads CASSYRTGTEQYF. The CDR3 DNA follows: TGTGCCAGCAGTTATCGGACAGGGACCGAGCAGTACTTC.

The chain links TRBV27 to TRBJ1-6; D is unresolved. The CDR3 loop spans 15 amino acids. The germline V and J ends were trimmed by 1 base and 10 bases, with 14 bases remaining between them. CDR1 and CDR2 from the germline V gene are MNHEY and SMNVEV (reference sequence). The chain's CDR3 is CASSLLGRPESPLHF. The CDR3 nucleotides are TGTGCCAGCAGTTTATTGGGCAGGCCGGAGTCACCCCTCCACTTT.

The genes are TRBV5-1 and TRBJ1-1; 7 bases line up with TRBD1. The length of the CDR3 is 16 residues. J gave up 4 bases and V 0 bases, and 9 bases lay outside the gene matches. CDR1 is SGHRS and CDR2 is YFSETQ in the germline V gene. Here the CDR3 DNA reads TGCGCCAGCAGCTTGGGCGGCAGGGGGTACGGCACTGAAGCTTTCTTT. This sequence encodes CASSLGGRGYGTEAFF.

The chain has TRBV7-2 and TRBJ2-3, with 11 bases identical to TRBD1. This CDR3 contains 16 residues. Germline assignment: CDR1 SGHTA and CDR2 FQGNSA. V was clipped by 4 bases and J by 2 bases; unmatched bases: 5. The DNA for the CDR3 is TGTGCCAGCAGCTCTAGGACAGGGGGCAACACAGATACGCAGTATTTT. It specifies CASSSRTGGNTDTQYF.